This T cell receptor (beta chain) was documented in a study of shared clonotypes between healthy human individuals. The V gene's germline CDR1 is SGHTA and CDR2 FQGNSA. With 1 base removed from V and 3 bases from J, the gap between germline ends came to 11 bases. The CDR3 extends over 15 amino acids. Clones were read by immunoSEQ multiplex PCR, and TCRdb kept only the in-frame ones, dropping some. The sample carries some 2,100,000 clones, nearly 97% recorded once. This chain links TRBV7-2 with TRBJ2-3; D unresolved. Sequenced sample: naive CD4+ T cells sorted from blood. The subset here: CD45RA+ positively selected. The origin of this receptor is a man aged 18-30 years in good health. CDR3 nucleotide sequence: TGTGCCAGCAGCTTAGGCGTCACGAGGACAGATACGCAGTATTTT. Its translation: CASSLGVTRTDTQYF.